This T cell receptor beta chain is drawn from a study of response to subunit inactivated influenza vaccine. Study-wide points: The authors suggested that every seasonal influenza vaccination recruits few new T cells.

In TCRdb, the RT-PCR reads were re-called with MiXCR into one record per CDR3 protein. The sample lists hundreds of thousands of distinct CDR3 sequences, 12% seen once, with roughly 10% in the top ten. Losses at the gene ends were 2 bases for V and 4 bases for J; bases not matched to a gene: 4. Germline V gene lookup returns CDR1 DFQATT and CDR2 SNEGSKA (reference sequence). This CDR3 region has 16 residues. This clonotype has more than one count but fewer than ten. Its antigen is unknown. This clonotype originated in a man between 45 and 60 years old who received an inactivated influenza vaccine. The chain carries TRBV20-1 and TRBJ2-3, with 15 bases aligning to TRBD2. The material sequenced was PBMCs from blood, taken on the day of vaccination. CDR3 sequence: CSARHRTSGGADTQYF. CDR3 nucleotide sequence: TGCAGTGCTAGACACCGGACTAGCGGGGGGGCAGATACGCAGTATTTT.